Each of the 26 T cell receptor beta chains below was sequenced from the same sample in a study of blood T cell repertoires in COVID-19 (dated by TCRdb to about 2020). Libraries were prepared through the immunoSEQ multiplex PCR assay. Entries here come from immuneACCESS through TCRdb and include only in-frame sequences with V and J called. Some clones fail to appear in such tables; in the studies checked, an unresolved V gene covers under half of the shortfall, and the cause of the remainder is unknown. This sample gives about 160,000 clones in total; approximately 86% of them show up just once. The top ten clonotypes cover less than 0.7% of the sample. The sequencing sample was made of peripheral blood. The receptors originated from a man in his sixties with COVID-19, enrolled during active disease.

This clone has a handful of counts. This sequence joins TRBV4-3 and TRBJ1-3; D may be TRBD1 (6 bases). The CDR3 runs to 14 residues. V was pared by 3 bases and J by 2 bases, with 8 bases between. Germline assignment: CDR1 LGHNA and CDR2 YSLEER. CDR3 DNA sequence: TGCGCCAGCAGCCACCCAGGGGCTGGAAACACCATATATTTT. Its translation is CASSHPGAGNTIYF.

The chain carries TRBV24-1 and TRBJ2-3; D perhaps matches TRBD1 (6 bases). Trimming stripped 9 bases from V and 0 bases from J, with 12 bases between. CDR1 KGHDR and CDR2 SFDVKD come from the germline V gene. This CDR3 is 14 amino acids long. The CDR3 bases are TGTGCCACCGCGAGGGACACCAGCACAGATACGCAGTATTTT. This encodes CATARDTSTDTQYF.

This clone is a singleton in its sample. This chain links TRBV15 with TRBJ1-2; TRBD1 agrees at 8 bases. The CDR3 is made up of 16 amino acids. Germline loops: CDR1 LNHNV, CDR2 YYDKDF (reference sequence). J was trimmed by 2 bases and V by 1 base; bases with no gene match: 6. The CDR3 here is CATSRGAGGANYGYTF. CDR3 bases: TGTGCCACCAGCAGAGGAGCAGGGGGCGCCAACTATGGCTACACCTTC.

This chain uses TRBV4-1 with TRBJ1-2; a possible D gene is TRBD1 (5 bases). The germline CDR1 and CDR2 sequences are MGHRA and YSYEKL. This CDR3 has 13 residues. Deletions cut 0 bases from V and 4 bases from J, with 6 bases between. CDR3 protein: CASSQEGPYGYTF. CDR3 sequence (DNA): TGCGCCAGCAGCCAAGAGGGGCCCTATGGCTACACCTTC.

The rearrangement links TRBV29-1 to TRBJ2-3, with 8 bases aligning to TRBD2. With V trimmed by 5 bases and J by 1 base, 5 bases remained unmatched. The V gene's germline CDR1 is SQVTM and CDR2 ANQGSEA. The CDR3 is 14 amino acids. The CDR3 nucleotides are TGCAGCGTTCGGCTAGCGGGCCGCACAGATACGCAGTATTTT. Its protein is CSVRLAGRTDTQYF.

This chain joins TRBV29-1 and TRBJ1-3; 7 bases line up with TRBD1. The junction had 4 bases not matched to a gene; V was cut back by 7 bases and J by 1 base. Per the germline V gene, CDR1 is SQVTM and CDR2 is ANQGSEA. The CDR3 is made up of 13 amino acids. This chain's CDR3 is CSARQGSGNTIYF. The CDR3 coding sequence is TGCAGCGCCAGACAGGGTTCTGGAAACACCATATATTTT.

V gene TRBV9 combines with J gene TRBJ2-1; 8 nucleotides agree with TRBD2. This CDR3 region has 16 residues. CDR1 SGDLS and CDR2 YYNGEE come from the germline V gene. The V and J ends lost 4 bases and 0 bases, in that order; junction bases with no gene match: 6. CDR3 coding DNA: TGTGCCAGCAGCCCCAATAGCGGGAACTCCTACAATGAGCAGTTCTTC. Translation gives CASSPNSGNSYNEQFF.

V and J are TRBV7-2 and TRBJ2-1, with D possibly matching TRBD1 (6 bases). The CDR3 runs 14 residues. Germline-derived CDR1 and CDR2 are SGHTA and FQGNSA. The V end lost 4 bases, the J end lost 9 bases, and 16 bases lay between the germline ends. CDR3 protein: CASSSRTVSSEQFF. The CDR3 nucleotides are TGTGCCAGCAGCTCGAGGACAGTGTCGAGTGAGCAGTTCTTC.

The chain combines TRBV19 with TRBJ1-1, with a possible D match to TRBD1 (5 bases). V was trimmed by 9 bases and J by 1 base, leaving 18 bases between them. Germline V gene data show CDR1 as LNHDA and CDR2 as SQIVND (reference sequence). This CDR3 spans 15 amino acids. In nucleotides, the CDR3 is TGTGCCAGCAGGGACTCGTATTCGGGGAACACTGAAGCTTTCTTT. Protein sequence: CASRDSYSGNTEAFF.

J is TRBJ2-5 and V is TRBV7-2, with a weak D call TRBD1 (5 bases). Germline loops: CDR1 SGHTA, CDR2 FQGNSA. V was pared by 1 base and J by 0 bases, with 9 bases between. The CDR3 has 15 amino acids. CDR3 coding DNA: TGTGCCAGCAGCTTAGGGACACACAACCAAGAGACCCAGTACTTC. Protein sequence: CASSLGTHNQETQYF. Supplemented by reference TRBV7-2 and TRBJ2-5, the full variable domain reads GAGVSQSPSNKVTEKGKDVELRCDPISGHTALYWYRQSLGQGLEFLIYFQGNSAPDKSGLPSDRFSAERTGGSVSTLTIQRTQQEDSAVYLCASSLGTHNQETQYFGPGTRLLVL.

This sequence joins TRBV7-2 and TRBJ2-7; TRBD2 agrees at 9 bases. Unmatched junction bases numbered 11, after V lost 5 bases and J lost 3 bases. Germline CDR1 is SGHTA and CDR2 is FQGNSA. The CDR3 is made up of 16 amino acids. CDR3 in DNA: TGTGCCAGCAGCCCCCGTGGTAGTAGCGGGGGCTACGAGCAGTACTTC. Protein: CASSPRGSSGGYEQYF.

The rearrangement joins TRBV5-1 to TRBJ1-1; a weak D match, TRBD1 (5 bases). CDR3 length equals 13 residues. The germline CDR1 and CDR2 sequences are SGHRS and YFSETQ. Trimming took off 5 bases at V and 5 bases at J, with 13 bases between the two ends. The CDR3 bases are TGCGCCAGCAGGTGGCAGGGATCAACTGAAGCTTTCTTT. The encoded protein is CASRWQGSTEAFF.

This rearrangement joins TRBV19 to TRBJ2-3; tentatively, D is TRBD2 (5 bases). Germline lookup yields CDR1 LNHDA and CDR2 SQIVND (reference sequence). The CDR3 spans 13 residues. V was trimmed by 6 bases and J by 2 bases, leaving 9 bases between them. The CDR3 coding sequence is TGTGCCAGTAGCCGGGGTGACACAGATACGCAGTATTTT. Protein product: CASSRGDTDTQYF.

The CDR3, as DNA: TGTGCCAGTTCAACAGGGGTTCGAGGCTACACCTTC. As protein: CASSTGVRGYTF. The V call is TRBV9, the J call TRBJ1-2, with 7 bases that match TRBD1. From germline, CDR1 is SGDLS and CDR2 YYNGEE. Trimming removed 8 bases from V and 8 bases from J; junction bases left unmatched: 9. CDR3 length: 12 amino acids. The variable domain in full, with the rest retrieved from reference TRBV9 and TRBJ1-2, is DSGVTQTPKHLITATGQRVTLRCSPRSGDLSVYWYQQSLDQGLQFLIQYYNGEERAKGNILERFSAQQFPDLHSELNLSSLELGDSALYFCASSTGVRGYTFGSGTRLTVV.

The rearrangement links TRBV7-8 to TRBJ1-5, with D hard to call. V lost 8 bases, J lost 0 bases, and 8 bases lay in between. The length of the CDR3 is 13 residues. Germline CDR1 SGHVS, CDR2 FQNEAQ. The CDR3 reads CASAGNSNQPQHF. The DNA for the CDR3 is TGTGCCAGCGCAGGCAATAGCAATCAGCCCCAGCATTTT.

V and J are TRBV9 and TRBJ1-6; 7 bases line up with TRBD1. J was trimmed by 5 bases and V by 4 bases; bases with no gene match: 9. The CDR3 totals 16 residues. Per germline, CDR1 SGDLS and CDR2 YYNGEE. The DNA for the CDR3 is TGTGCCAGCAGCCCAACCCCTGGACAGGATAATTCACCCCTCCACTTT. Amino acids: CASSPTPGQDNSPLHF.

The CDR3 loop is CASSPWTDYNEQFF. CDR3 nucleotides: TGTGCCAGCAGCCCGTGGACAGATTACAATGAGCAGTTCTTC. The genes are TRBV3-1 (or the pseudogene TRBV3-2) and TRBJ2-1; TRBD1 might be the D (6 bases). The length of the CDR3 is 14 residues. V gave up 4 bases and J gave up 4 bases, with 11 bases separating them. In germline, CDR1 is LGHDT, CDR2 YNNKEL (reference sequence).

The V call is TRBV20-1, the J call TRBJ2-3; D ambiguous. This CDR3 has 11 residues. Trimming stripped 4 bases from V and 2 bases from J, with 4 bases between. Germline values: CDR1 DFQATT, CDR2 SNEGSKA (reference sequence). The CDR3 nucleotides read TGCAGTGCTACCGTCACAGATACGCAGTATTTT. It yields the protein CSATVTDTQYF.

The genes are TRBV10-3 and TRBJ2-7, with 8 bases identical to TRBD1. From germline, CDR1 is ENHRY and CDR2 SYGVKD. V was clipped by 3 bases and J by 6 bases; unmatched bases: 4. CDR3 length: 13 amino acids. The CDR3 DNA reads as TGTGCCATCAGTGATGGACAGGGACCCGAGCAGTACTTC. This sequence encodes CAISDGQGPEQYF.

The chain has TRBV7-9 and TRBJ2-5; weak D call: TRBD2 (5 bases). The CDR3 covers 15 residues. Trimming took off 3 bases at V and 2 bases at J, with 13 bases between the two ends. Germline CDR1 reads SEHNR; CDR2 reads FQNEAQ (reference sequence). This CDR3 is CASSFGRGQQETQYF. The CDR3 DNA reads as TGTGCCAGCAGCTTTGGGAGAGGGCAACAAGAGACCCAGTACTTC.

The chain links TRBV6-6 to TRBJ2-7; 10 bases are a match to TRBD1. The CDR3 spans 16 residues. Germline V gene lookup returns CDR1 MNHNY and CDR2 SVGAGI (reference sequence). V gave up 5 bases and J gave up 2 bases; unmatched junction bases: 9. The CDR3 region is CASSRLPGQGTYEQYF. CDR3 coding DNA: TGTGCCAGCAGTCGACTTCCGGGACAGGGGACCTACGAGCAGTACTTC.

CDR3 DNA: TGTGCCAGCAGTCCACAGTACTCTGGAAACACCATATATTTT. Its translation: CASSPQYSGNTIYF. V and J are TRBV2 and TRBJ1-3; no firm D call. Trimming shortened V by 5 bases and J by 0 bases, and 8 bases separated the two germline ends. Germline CDR1 and CDR2: SNHLY and FYNNEI. CDR3 length equals 14 residues.

This chain uses TRBV5-5 with TRBJ2-1; 12 bases line up with TRBD2. After removal of 1 base from V and 5 bases from J, the junction contained 10 bases not matched to a gene. CDR1 and CDR2 from the germline V gene are SGHKS and YYEKEE (reference sequence). CDR3 length equals 18 residues. The DNA for the CDR3 is TGTGCCAGCAGCTTGAGTAGACTAGCGGGAGCGGGGAACAATGAGCAGTTCTTC. Translation: CASSLSRLAGAGNNEQFF.

The V gene is TRBV6-2 or TRBV6-3, the J gene TRBJ2-7, with 8 nucleotides matching TRBD2. Germline trimming cut 3 bases from V and 7 bases from J; bases unmatched to any gene: 17. The germline CDR1 and CDR2 sequences are MNHEY and SVGEGT. The CDR3 runs 17 residues. The CDR3 here is CASSYSGTRNFLWEQYF. For the CDR3, the DNA is TGTGCCAGCAGTTATTCAGGGACTAGGAACTTTCTGTGGGAGCAGTACTTC.

A single count supports this clone. This chain joins TRBV4-3 and TRBJ1-4; 7 bases line up with TRBD1. The V gene's germline CDR1 is LGHNA and CDR2 YSLEER. Trimming cost V 4 bases and J 4 bases; bases outside gene matches: 6. The CDR3 runs 15 residues. CDR3 residues: CASSPGDRDNEKLFF. In DNA, the CDR3 is TGCGCCAGCAGCCCAGGGGACAGAGATAATGAAAAACTGTTTTTT.

The chain links TRBV7-9 to TRBJ1-4, with TRBD1 matching over 7 bases. Looked up from germline, CDR1 is SEHNR and CDR2 is FQNEAQ (reference sequence). V gave up 5 bases and J gave up 3 bases; unmatched junction bases: 6. CDR3 size: 15 residues. This CDR3 reads CASSPKGGSNEKLFF. The CDR3 DNA follows: TGTGCCAGCAGCCCGAAAGGGGGCTCTAATGAAAAACTGTTTTTT.